These 22 T cell receptor beta chains share one sample of origin, sequenced in a study of cytomegalovirus exposure and HLA in healthy donors listed by TCRdb under 2017. Libraries were made using the immunoSEQ multiplex PCR assay. For the multiplex PCR, a mixture combining 60 forward primers for TCR Vbeta segments and 13 reverse primers for TCR Jbeta segments was used. TCRdb provides this immuneACCESS table in a form limited to in-frame rearrangements. Some clones are lacking; in checked studies, under half of them reflect an unresolved V gene, and why the rest are absent is not known. This sample comprises roughly 220,000 clones, approximately 70% of them detected only once. About 2.5% of the sample rests with the top ten. The sample taken for sequencing was PBMCs. The source is a man between 40 and 49 years old in good health and CMV-seropositive.

This rearrangement joins TRBV7-2 to TRBJ2-2, with D perhaps TRBD1 (5 bases). Per germline, CDR1 SGHTA and CDR2 FQGNSA. Trimming pared 2 bases from V and 4 bases from J, leaving 14 bases between. The CDR3 sequence is 16 residues long. The CDR3 is CASSLRWGLGTGELFF. The CDR3 DNA reads TGTGCCAGCAGCTTAAGATGGGGCCTCGGCACCGGGGAGCTGTTTTTT.

V is TRBV19 and J is TRBJ2-3; TRBD1 matches 7 bases. The germline V gene encodes CDR1 LNHDA and CDR2 SQIVND (reference sequence). Germline trimming cut 5 bases from V and 8 bases from J; bases unmatched to any gene: 10. The CDR3 length is 14 residues. Here the CDR3 DNA reads TGTGCCAGTAGTTCCCGTAAGGGGGCGGGTACGCAGTATTTT. Its translation is CASSSRKGAGTQYF. Looking up the rest from reference TRBV19 and TRBJ2-3 gives the full variable domain: DGGITQSPKYLFRKEGQNVTLSCEQNLNHDAMYWYRQDPGQGLRLIYYSQIVNDFQKGDIAEGYSVSREKKESFPLTVTSAQKNPTAFYLCASSSRKGAGTQYFGPGTRLTVL.

This clone appeared a few times. The chain couples TRBV10-3 to TRBJ1-4, with D hard to call. Trimming took off 2 bases at V and 8 bases at J, with 12 bases between the two ends. This CDR3 region has 14 residues. Looked up from germline, CDR1 is ENHRY and CDR2 is SYGVKD. In DNA form, the CDR3 reads TGTGCCATCAGTGAGGGTCTCTTGGGCGAAAAACTGTTTTTT. It yields the protein CAISEGLLGEKLFF.

The rearrangement joins TRBV5-1 to TRBJ2-3, with D perhaps TRBD1 (6 bases). V was pared by 0 bases and J by 4 bases, with 12 bases between. Germline values: CDR1 SGHRS, CDR2 YFSETQ. The CDR3 contains 15 residues. CDR3 protein: CASSLEQGEADTQYF. The CDR3 DNA follows: TGCGCCAGCAGCTTGGAACAGGGTGAGGCAGATACGCAGTATTTT.

The chain couples TRBV5-1 to TRBJ1-2; TRBD1 aligns across 9 bases. V gave up 4 bases and J gave up 3 bases; unmatched junction bases: 7. This CDR3 comprises 15 residues. Germline CDR1 and CDR2: SGHRS and YFSETQ. In DNA form, the CDR3 reads TGCGCCAGCAGCCCGGGACAGGGCCGGCACTATGGCTACACCTTC. Translating it yields CASSPGQGRHYGYTF.

This chain links TRBV2 with TRBJ2-1; D is uncertain. Trimming took 3 bases from V and 11 from J, leaving 14 bases between them. This CDR3 is built from 13 residues. Germline V gives CDR1 SNHLY, CDR2 FYNNEI. CDR3 coding DNA: TGTGCCAGCAGTGAGAGGCTAACGACTCAGCAGTTCTTC. Translation: CASSERLTTQQFF.

The rearrangement joins TRBV5-6 to TRBJ1-6; D might be TRBD1 (5 bases). This CDR3 contains 15 residues. Germline CDR1 SGHDT, CDR2 YYEEEE. The V and J ends lost 4 bases and 9 bases respectively, with 17 bases between them. CDR3 in amino acids: CASSVLRGGLSPLHF. The DNA of the CDR3 is TGTGCCAGCAGCGTACTTAGGGGAGGCCTTTCACCCCTCCACTTT.

The rearrangement uses TRBV4-2 and TRBJ2-2; 16 bases match TRBD2. The CDR3 spans 19 residues. The ends lost 5 bases at V and 5 bases at J; junction bases unmatched: 11. Germline CDR1 LGHNA, CDR2 YNFKEQ. Written as DNA, the CDR3 is TGTGCCAGCAGCTTTGGGACTAGCGGGGGGGCCTGGCGTACCGGGGAGCTGTTTTTT. Its translation is CASSFGTSGGAWRTGELFF.

The chain employs TRBV11-1 and TRBJ1-1; D ambiguous. Germline V CDR1 and CDR2: SGHAT, FQDESV (reference sequence). The CDR3 loop spans 13 amino acids. V lost 0 bases and J lost 4, with 6 bases in between. CDR3 region: CASSLARGTEAFF. Here the CDR3 DNA reads TGTGCCAGCAGCTTAGCGCGAGGCACTGAAGCTTTCTTT.

This clone was counted only a few times. The V gene is TRBV19, the J gene TRBJ2-1; D is undetermined. Germline assignment: CDR1 LNHDA and CDR2 SQIVND (reference sequence). This CDR3 has 12 residues. The V end lost 3 bases, the J end lost 4 bases, and 4 bases lay between the germline ends. The CDR3 bases are TGTGCCAGTAGTATCCAATACAATGAGCAGTTCTTC. Translating gives CASSIQYNEQFF.

Note on this clone: One end of the junction does not line up with germline, which may come from a read error. V usage is TRBV25-1 and J usage is TRBJ1-6; D remains unclear. The CDR3 is made up of 15 amino acids. The V gene's germline CDR1 is MGHDK and CDR2 SYGVNS. CDR3 DNA: TGTGCCAGCAGCCGAGGCGGGCAGCCTAATTCGCCCCTCCACTTT. It is translated as CASSRGGQPNSPLHF.

This rearrangement joins TRBV7-3 to TRBJ2-2; D gene unclear. The CDR3 covers 12 residues. Between the trimmed V and J ends, which lost 5 bases and 6 bases, there was a span of 7 bases. From germline, CDR1 is SGHTA and CDR2 FQGTGA. CDR3 in amino acids: CASSPFPGELFF. The DNA of the CDR3 is TGTGCCAGCAGCCCTTTTCCCGGGGAGCTGTTTTTT.

This clone came up once. This chain links TRBV5-6 with TRBJ2-3; TRBD2 matches 14 bases. The CDR3 totals 18 residues. CDR1 and CDR2 from the germline V gene are SGHDT and YYEEEE. The trim removed 4 bases at V and 6 bases at J, leaving 13 bases unmatched. CDR3 loop: CASSLIGLAGGSADTQYF. DNA of the CDR3: TGTGCCAGCAGCCTAATTGGACTAGCGGGGGGCTCGGCCGATACGCAGTATTTT. Full variable domain (outside the CDR3, taken from reference TRBV5-6 and TRBJ2-3): DAGVTQSPTHLIKTRGQQVTLRCSPKSGHDTVSWYQQALGQGPQFIFQYYEEEERQRGNFPDRFSGHQFPNYSSELNVNALLLGDSALYLCASSLIGLAGGSADTQYFGPGTRLTVL.

This chain connects TRBV7-9 to TRBJ2-7; 12 bases match TRBD1. The CDR3 sequence is 16 residues long. In germline, CDR1 is SEHNR, CDR2 FQNEAQ (reference sequence). J gave up 7 bases and V 5 bases, and 12 bases lay outside the gene matches. CDR3 amino acids: CASSLGTGGQTGEQYF. CDR3 bases: TGTGCCAGCAGCCTCGGGACAGGGGGCCAAACGGGGGAGCAGTACTTC. The full variable domain, rest sourced from reference TRBV7-9 and TRBJ2-7, is DTGVSQNPRHKITKRGQNVTFRCDPISEHNRLYWYRQTLGQGPEFLTYFQNEAQLEKSRLLSDRFSAERPKGSFSTLEIQRTEQGDSAMYLCASSLGTGGQTGEQYFGPGTRLTVT.

This clone occurred a few times. J is TRBJ1-6 and V is TRBV7-3; weak D call: TRBD1 (5 bases). With 1 base removed from V and 9 bases from J, the gap between germline ends came to 10 bases. The germline gives CDR1 SGHTA, CDR2 FQGTGA. This CDR3 contains 14 residues. The CDR3 DNA reads TGTGCCAGCAGCTTAAGGGGCGTCGGTTCACCCCTCCACTTT. This translates into CASSLRGVGSPLHF.

The chain recombines TRBV5-1 with TRBJ1-6; 7 bases align to TRBD1. The CDR3 contains 13 residues. Germline V gene sequence: CDR1 SGHRS, CDR2 YFSETQ. V lost 4 bases, J lost 10 bases, and 5 bases stayed unmatched. CDR3 coding DNA: TGCGCCAGCAGCCGACAGGGAGGCTCACCCCTCCACTTT. Translated, it gives CASSRQGGSPLHF. The whole variable domain, remainder taken from reference TRBV5-1 and TRBJ1-6, is KAGVTQTPRYLIKTRGQQVTLSCSPISGHRSVSWYQQTPGQGLQFLFEYFSETQRNKGNFPGRFSGRQFSNSRSEMNVSTLELGDSALYLCASSRQGGSPLHFGNGTRLTVT.

The chain links TRBV5-1 to TRBJ2-5, with D possibly matching TRBD1 (6 bases). CDR1 is SGHRS, CDR2 YFSETQ, per germline. V was trimmed by 2 bases and J by 5 bases, leaving 13 bases between them. This CDR3 has 14 residues. The DNA of the CDR3 is TGCGCCAGCAGCTTTGAGGCGAGGGGGGAGACCCAGTACTTC. Encoded protein: CASSFEARGETQYF.

This clone was seen a handful of times. The chain is built from TRBV27 and TRBJ2-2; D unresolved. Trimming removed 3 bases at V and 6 bases at J, with 14 bases between. The CDR3 runs 15 residues. Germline V lookup: CDR1 MNHEY, CDR2 SMNVEV (reference sequence). The CDR3 coding sequence is TGTGCCAGCAGTTTTAAGGCTAGAACGTCCGGGGAGCTGTTTTTT. This encodes CASSFKARTSGELFF.

This clone was detected a few times. This chain joins TRBV28 and TRBJ2-5, with a weak D call TRBD2 (7 bases). Germline V lookup: CDR1 MDHEN, CDR2 SYDVKM. CDR3 size: 14 residues. The V end lost 10 bases, the J end lost 7 bases, and 22 bases lay between the germline ends. This CDR3 is CATGGGGQAVTQYF. The CDR3 DNA sequence: TGTGCCACCGGAGGGGGGGGCCAAGCAGTGACCCAGTACTTC.

The gene calls are TRBV6-6 and TRBJ1-4; TRBD1 might be the D (6 bases). The CDR3 contains 15 residues. Per germline, CDR1 MNHNY and CDR2 SVGAGI (reference sequence). The ends were cut back, 0 bases at V and 4 bases at J, with 9 bases in the middle. The CDR3 DNA is TGTGCCAGCAGTTACTCTAGGGGGGGTAATGAAAAACTGTTTTTT. Its protein is CASSYSRGGNEKLFF.

The V gene is TRBV29-1, the J gene TRBJ1-2, with 7 positions matching TRBD1. The CDR3 extends over 11 amino acids. V was pared by 6 bases and J by 5 bases, with 3 bases of the junction left unmatched. Germline loops: CDR1 SQVTM, CDR2 ANQGSEA. Here the CDR3 DNA reads TGCAGCGTGACAGGGAATTATGGCTACACCTTC. Its protein is CSVTGNYGYTF.

This sequence joins TRBV6-5 and TRBJ1-1; a weak D match, TRBD1 (6 bases). Germline lookup yields CDR1 MNHEY and CDR2 SVGAGI. The CDR3 is 14 residues long. Deletions cut 9 bases from V and 8 bases from J, with 22 bases between. DNA of the CDR3: TGTGCCAGTATTAGAGCGGGGGCCTGGGGGGAAGCTTTCTTT. This translates into CASIRAGAWGEAFF.